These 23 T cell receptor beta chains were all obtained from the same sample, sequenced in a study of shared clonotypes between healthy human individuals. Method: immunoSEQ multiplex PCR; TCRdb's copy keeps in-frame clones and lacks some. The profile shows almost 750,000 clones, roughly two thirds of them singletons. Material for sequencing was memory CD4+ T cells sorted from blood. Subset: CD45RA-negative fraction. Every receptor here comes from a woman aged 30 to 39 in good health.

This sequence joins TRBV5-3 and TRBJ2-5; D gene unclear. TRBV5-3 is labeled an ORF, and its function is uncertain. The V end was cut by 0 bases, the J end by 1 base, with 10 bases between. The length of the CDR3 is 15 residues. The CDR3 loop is CARSLVLSRQETQYF. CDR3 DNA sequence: TGTGCCAGAAGCTTGGTCTTGAGCCGCCAAGAGACCCAGTACTTC.

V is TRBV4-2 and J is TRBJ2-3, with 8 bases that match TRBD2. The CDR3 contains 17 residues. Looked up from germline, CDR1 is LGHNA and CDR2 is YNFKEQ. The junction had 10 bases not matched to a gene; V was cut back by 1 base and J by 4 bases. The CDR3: CASSQVLEREFSDTQYF. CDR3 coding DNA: TGTGCCAGCAGCCAAGTACTCGAGCGGGAGTTCTCAGATACGCAGTATTTT.

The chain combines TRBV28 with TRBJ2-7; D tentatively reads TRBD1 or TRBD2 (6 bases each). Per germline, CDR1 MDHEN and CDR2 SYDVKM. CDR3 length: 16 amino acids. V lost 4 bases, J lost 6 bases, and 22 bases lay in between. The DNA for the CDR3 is TGTGCCAGCAGTTACCCCCGGGGGCAGGGAAAGGGCGAGCAGTACTTC. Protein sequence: CASSYPRGQGKGEQYF.

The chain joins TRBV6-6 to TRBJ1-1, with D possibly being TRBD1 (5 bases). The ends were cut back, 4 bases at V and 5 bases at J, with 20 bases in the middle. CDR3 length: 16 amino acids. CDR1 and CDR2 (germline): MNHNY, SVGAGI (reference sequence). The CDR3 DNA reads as TGTGCCAGCAGTTTTACCACCGGGGGAATGGAGACTGAAGCTTTCTTT. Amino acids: CASSFTTGGMETEAFF.

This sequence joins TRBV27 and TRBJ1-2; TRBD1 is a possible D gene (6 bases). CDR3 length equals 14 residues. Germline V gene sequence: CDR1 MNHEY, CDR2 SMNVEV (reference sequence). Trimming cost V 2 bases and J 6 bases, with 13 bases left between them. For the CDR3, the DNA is TGTGCCAGCAGTTTAGTTACAGGGATGGATGGCTACACCTTC. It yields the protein CASSLVTGMDGYTF.

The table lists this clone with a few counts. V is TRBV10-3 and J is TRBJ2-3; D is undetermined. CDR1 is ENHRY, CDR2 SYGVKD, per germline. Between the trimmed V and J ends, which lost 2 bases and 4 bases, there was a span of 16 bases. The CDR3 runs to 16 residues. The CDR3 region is CAISERANQKADTQYF. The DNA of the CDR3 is TGTGCCATCAGTGAGAGGGCTAACCAGAAGGCAGATACGCAGTATTTT.

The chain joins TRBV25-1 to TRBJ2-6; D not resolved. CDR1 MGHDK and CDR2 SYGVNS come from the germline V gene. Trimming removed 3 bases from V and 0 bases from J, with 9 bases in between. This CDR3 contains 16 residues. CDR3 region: CASSDGRYSGANVLTF. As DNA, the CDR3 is TGTGCCAGCAGTGATGGCCGATACTCTGGGGCCAACGTCCTGACTTTC. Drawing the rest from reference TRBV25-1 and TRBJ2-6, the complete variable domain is EADIYQTPRYLVIGTGKKITLECSQTMGHDKMYWYQQDPGMELHLIHYSYGVNSTEKGDLSSESTVSRIRTEHFPLTLESARPSHTSQYLCASSDGRYSGANVLTFGAGSRLTVL.

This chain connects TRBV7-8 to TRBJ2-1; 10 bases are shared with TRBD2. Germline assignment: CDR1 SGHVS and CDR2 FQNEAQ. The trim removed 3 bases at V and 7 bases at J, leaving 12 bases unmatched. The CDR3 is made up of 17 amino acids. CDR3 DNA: TGTGCCAGCAGCTTCGCGCGTCTAGCGGGAGTAGAGAATGAGCAGTTCTTC. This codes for CASSFARLAGVENEQFF.

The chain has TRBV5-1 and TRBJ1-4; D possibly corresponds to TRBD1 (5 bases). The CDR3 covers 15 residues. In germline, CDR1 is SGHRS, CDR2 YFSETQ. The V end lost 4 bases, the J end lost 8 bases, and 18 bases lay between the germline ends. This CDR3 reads CASSPNGQEGEKLFF. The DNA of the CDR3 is TGCGCCAGCAGCCCGAATGGGCAGGAGGGGGAAAAACTGTTTTTT.

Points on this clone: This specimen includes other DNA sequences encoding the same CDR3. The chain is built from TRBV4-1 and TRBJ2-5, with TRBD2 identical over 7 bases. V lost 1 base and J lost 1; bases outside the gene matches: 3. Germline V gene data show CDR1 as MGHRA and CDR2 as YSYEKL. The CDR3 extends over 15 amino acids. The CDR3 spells CASSQGPGGQETQYF. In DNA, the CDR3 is TGCGCCAGCAGCCAAGGCCCGGGGGGCCAAGAGACCCAGTACTTC.

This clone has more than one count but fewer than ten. CDR3 sequence: CASSAGSRGAGNTIYF. As DNA, the CDR3 is TGTGCCAGCAGCGCGGGCAGCAGGGGAGCTGGAAACACCATATATTTT. The chain links TRBV11-2 to TRBJ1-3; a weak D match, TRBD1 (6 bases). The germline V gene encodes CDR1 SGHAT and CDR2 FQNNGV. Trimming removed 5 bases from V and 2 bases from J, with 16 bases in between. The CDR3 runs to 16 residues.

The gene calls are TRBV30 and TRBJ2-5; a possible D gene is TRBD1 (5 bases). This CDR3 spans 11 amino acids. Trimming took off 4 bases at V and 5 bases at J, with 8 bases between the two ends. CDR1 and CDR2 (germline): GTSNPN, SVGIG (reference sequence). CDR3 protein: CAWTGSETQYF. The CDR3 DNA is TGTGCCTGGACAGGGTCGGAGACCCAGTACTTC.

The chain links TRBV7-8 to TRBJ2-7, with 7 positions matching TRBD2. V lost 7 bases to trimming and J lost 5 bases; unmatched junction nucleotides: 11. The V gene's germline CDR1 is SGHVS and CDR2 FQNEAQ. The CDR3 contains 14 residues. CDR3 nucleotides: TGTGCCAGCAAGGTCAAGCGGGATATCCACGAGCAGTACTTC. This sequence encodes CASKVKRDIHEQYF.

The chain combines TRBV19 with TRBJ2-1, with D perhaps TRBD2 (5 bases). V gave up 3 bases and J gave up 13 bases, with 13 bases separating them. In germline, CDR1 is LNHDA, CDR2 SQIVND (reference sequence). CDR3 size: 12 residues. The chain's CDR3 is CASSILLGPQFF. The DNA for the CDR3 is TGTGCCAGTAGTATCCTACTAGGGCCCCAGTTCTTC.

CDR3 in amino acids: CASSLVGDVSEQYF. CDR3 nucleotide sequence: TGCGCCAGCAGCTTGGTCGGGGACGTAAGCGAGCAGTACTTC. This chain connects TRBV5-1 to TRBJ2-7, with D tentatively TRBD1 or TRBD2 (5 bases each). The CDR3 is made up of 14 amino acids. Germline V gives CDR1 SGHRS, CDR2 YFSETQ. Trimming pared 0 bases from V and 6 bases from J, leaving 13 bases between.

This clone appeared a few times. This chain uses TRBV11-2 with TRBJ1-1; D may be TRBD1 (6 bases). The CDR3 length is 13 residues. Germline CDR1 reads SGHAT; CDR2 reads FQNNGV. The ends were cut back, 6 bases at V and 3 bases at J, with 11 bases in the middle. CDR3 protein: CASRRQADTEAFF. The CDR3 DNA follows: TGTGCCAGCAGGCGACAGGCTGACACTGAAGCTTTCTTT.

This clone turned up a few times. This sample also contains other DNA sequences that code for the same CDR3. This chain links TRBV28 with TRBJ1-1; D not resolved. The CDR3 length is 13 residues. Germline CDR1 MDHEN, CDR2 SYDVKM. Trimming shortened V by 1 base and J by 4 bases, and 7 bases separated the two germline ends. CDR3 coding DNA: TGTGCCAGCAGTTTATCGTCCCCCACTGAAGCTTTCTTT. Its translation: CASSLSSPTEAFF.

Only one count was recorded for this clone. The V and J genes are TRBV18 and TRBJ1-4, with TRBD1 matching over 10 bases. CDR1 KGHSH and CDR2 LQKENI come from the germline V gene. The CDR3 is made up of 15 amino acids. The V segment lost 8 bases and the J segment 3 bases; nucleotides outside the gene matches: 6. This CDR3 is CASTTGGSSNEKLFF. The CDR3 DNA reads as TGTGCCAGCACGACAGGGGGCTCGTCTAATGAAAAACTGTTTTTT.

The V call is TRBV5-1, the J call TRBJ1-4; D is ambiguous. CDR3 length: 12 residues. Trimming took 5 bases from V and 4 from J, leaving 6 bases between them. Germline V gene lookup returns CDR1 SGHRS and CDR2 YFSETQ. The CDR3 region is CASSRNNEKLFF. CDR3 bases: TGCGCCAGCAGTAGGAATAATGAAAAACTGTTTTTT.

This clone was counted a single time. DNA of the CDR3: TGTGCCAGCAGGGGCCCAAGGACCGGGGAGCTGTTTTTT. Its translation is CASRGPRTGELFF. The chain has TRBV28 and TRBJ2-2; D not certain. The V end lost 6 bases, the J end lost 5 bases, and 10 bases lay between the germline ends. The germline CDR1 and CDR2 sequences are MDHEN and SYDVKM. The CDR3 spans 13 residues. The whole variable domain, remainder taken from reference TRBV28 and TRBJ2-2, is DVKVTQSSRYLVKRTGEKVFLECVQDMDHENMFWYRQDPGLGLRLIYFSYDVKMKEKGDIPEGYSVSREKKERFSLILESASTNQTSMYLCASRGPRTGELFFGEGSRLTVL.

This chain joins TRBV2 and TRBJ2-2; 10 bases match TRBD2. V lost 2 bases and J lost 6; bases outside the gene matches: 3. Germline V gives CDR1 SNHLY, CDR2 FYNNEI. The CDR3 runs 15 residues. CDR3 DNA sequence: TGTGCCAGCAGTGAACTAGCGGGAGCGGCCGGGGAGCTGTTTTTT. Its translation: CASSELAGAAGELFF.

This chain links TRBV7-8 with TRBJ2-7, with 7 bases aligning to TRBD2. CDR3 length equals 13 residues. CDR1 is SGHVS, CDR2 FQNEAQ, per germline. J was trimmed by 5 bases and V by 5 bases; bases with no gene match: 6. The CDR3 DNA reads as TGTGCCAGCAGCCCAGCAGGGAGGGACGAGCAGTACTTC. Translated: CASSPAGRDEQYF.

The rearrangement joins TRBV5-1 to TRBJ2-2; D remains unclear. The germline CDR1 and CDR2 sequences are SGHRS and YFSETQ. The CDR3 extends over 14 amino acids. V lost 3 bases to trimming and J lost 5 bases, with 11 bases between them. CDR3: CASSSHEPTGELFF. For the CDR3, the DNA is TGCGCCAGCAGCTCCCATGAGCCAACCGGGGAGCTGTTTTTT.